A selection of T cell receptor beta chains follows, all from one sample in a study of breast tumors, draining lymph nodes, adjacent tissues. TCRdb reprocessed the multiplex PCR reads with MiXCR, giving one entry per CDR3 protein. The top ten hold approximately 3.6% of the sample, which has over 200,000 distinct CDR3 sequences, under 40% seen once. The sequenced material came from axillary lymph node tissue. The receptor set was obtained from a female donor with breast cancer. Some clones in this sample may be carry-over from other donors' samples. CDR3s include the opening cysteine and the closing phenylalanine or tryptophan. A D gene is named only where the DNA matches it firmly. Some rows mark clone size as missing; the rest say once, few, many or name a class of expanded clone.

TRBJ2-3	12	-	-	TRBV29-1	CSFMMVTDTRYF	TGCAGCTTCATGATGGTGACAGATACGCGGTATTTT
TRBJ2-6	18	-	-	TRBV20-1	CSARTGMDRGAGANVLTF	TGCAGTGCTAGAACAGGGATGGACCGGGGAGCTGGGGCCAACGTCCTGACTTTC
TRBJ2-3	16	many	-	TRBV11-3	CASSRLREYGTDTQYF	TGTGCCAGCAGCCGACTACGGGAGTACGGCACAGATACGCAGTATTTT
TRBJ1-1	14	few	-	TRBV24-1	CATSSSNGGTEAFF	TGTGCCACCAGTTCCTCAAATGGTGGGACTGAAGCTTTCTTT
TRBJ1-1	14	-	-	TRBV20-1	CSARNGSMNTEAFF	TGCAGTGCTAGGAACGGTTCTATGAACACTGAAGCTTTCTTT
TRBJ1-4	11	-	-	TRBV2	CARGDMGLTLF	TGTGCCAGGGGGGACATGGGGCTTACGCTTTTT
TRBJ2-5	16	-	-	TRBV7-6	CASSSLFLGGVETQYF	TGTGCCAGCAGCTCCCTTTTTCTGGGGGGCGTTGAGACCCAGTACTTC
TRBJ1-3	13	many	-	TRBV2	CASRKDGGNTIYF	TGTGCCAGCAGGAAGGACGGTGGAAACACCATATATTTT
TRBJ2-7	14	many	TRBD2	TRBV6-1	CASSTAGGSYEQYF	TGTGCCAGCAGCACTGCGGGAGGGTCCTACGAGCAGTACTTC
TRBJ1-2	16	-	TRBD1	TRBV19	CASSSRGTGLSNGYTF	TGTGCCAGTAGTTCCCGCGGGACAGGTCTTTCTAACGGCTACACCTTC
TRBJ1-6	15	many	-	TRBV18	CASSPPEGNNSPLHF	TGTGCCAGCTCACCACCAGAAGGAAATAATTCACCCCTCCACTTT
TRBJ2-3	17	-	TRBD2	TRBV3-1	CASSQKLAGASTDTQYF	TGTGCCAGCAGCCAAAAACTAGCGGGTGCTAGCACAGATACGCAGTATTTT
TRBJ1-1	11	-	-	TRBV6-6	CASSLDSEAFF	TGTGCCAGCAGTTTGGACAGTGAAGCTTTCTTT
TRBJ2-3	15	many	TRBD2	TRBV7-3	CASSAGGDGTDTQYF	TGTGCCAGCAGCGCCGGGGGGGACGGCACAGATACGCAGTATTTT
TRBJ2-6	14	once	TRBD2	TRBV6-4	CASSGLAEANVLTF	TGTGCCAGCAGTGGGCTAGCGGAGGCCAACGTCCTGACTTTC
TRBJ1-1	14	-	-	TRBV2	CASSALREGTEAFF	TGTGCCAGCAGCGCTCTCAGGGAGGGTACTGAAGCTTTCTTT
TRBJ1-1	13	many	-	TRBV7-3	CASSLALNTEAFF	TGTGCCAGCAGCTTGGCTCTGAACACTGAAGCTTTCTTT
TRBJ1-5	16	many	TRBD1	TRBV7-9	CASSLNPGQGEKPQHF	TGTGCCAGCAGTCTAAATCCGGGACAGGGGGAGAAGCCCCAGCATTTT
TRBJ2-1	16	many	TRBD2	TRBV7-3	CASSLSPATSNNEQFF	TGTGCCAGCAGCTTATCCCCCGCGACTAGCAACAATGAGCAGTTCTTC
TRBJ2-5	12	many	-	TRBV6-1	CASSLRSETQYF	TGTGCCAGCAGTCTTCGGTCGGAGACCCAGTACTTC
TRBJ1-5	14	many	-	TRBV20-1	CSARLQGSNQPQHF	TGCAGTGCTAGATTACAGGGAAGCAATCAGCCCCAGCATTTT
TRBJ2-7	13	many	-	TRBV20-1	CSAPTEQGYEQYF	TGCAGTGCACCGACAGAGCAAGGCTACGAGCAGTACTTC
TRBJ1-4	15	many	-	TRBV19	CASSLWGATNEKLFF	TGTGCCAGTAGTTTGTGGGGTGCAACTAATGAAAAACTGTTTTTT
TRBJ1-2	13	-	-	TRBV6-1	CASSQSGIHGYTF	TGTGCCAGCAGTCAATCGGGGATTCATGGCTACACCTTC
TRBJ2-2	12	many	-	TRBV7-8	CASTPFPGELFF	TGTGCCAGCACCCCCTTCCCCGGGGAGCTGTTTTTT
TRBJ1-2	13	many	-	TRBV6-6	CASSVSTDYGYTF	TGTGCCAGCAGCGTTTCGACGGACTATGGCTACACCTTC
TRBJ2-2	15	many	TRBD2	TRBV7-9	CASSFFSGGTGELFF	TGTGCCAGCAGCTTCTTTAGCGGGGGCACCGGGGAGCTGTTTTTT